This TCR beta chain came from a study of somatic mutations in cytotoxic T cells in rheumatoid arthritis. Broader study findings: Any difference in CD8+ T-cell clonality between patients who had rheumatoid arthritis and healthy controls who were age-matched was not statistically significant.

Profiled with immunoSEQ multiplex PCR; TCRdb holds only in-frame clones, not every one. Here the sample spans approximately 20,000 clones, 85% being singletons. V was clipped by 1 base and J by 2 bases, with 13 bases between them. The germline V gene has CDR1 SGHDT and CDR2 YYEEEE. There are 15 residues in the CDR3. Worth noting for this clone: What it binds is unknown.

Using positive magnetic bead selection on an AutoMACS, CD4+ and CD8+ cells were isolated, after which their purity was checked by flow cytometry. This rearrangement joins TRBV5-6 to TRBJ2-7; D unclear. Material for sequencing was CD8+ T cells sorted from blood. The TCR originated in a woman aged 35 to 49 with rheumatoid arthritis. The CDR3: CASSLLNLGPYEQYF. In DNA form, the CDR3 reads TGTGCCAGCAGCTTGCTTAATCTAGGCCCCTACGAGCAGTACTTC.